This TCR beta chain was sequenced during a study of Tregs in tolerant kidney transplant recipients. Study-level points and caveats: Donor-specific Treg expansion exceeded global Treg expansion in tolerant patients, suggesting antigen drive. Some patients' samples used different primers over time, so nucleotide sequences weren't comparable. The small number of patients limits these findings pending further validation.

Clones were read by immunoSEQ multiplex PCR, and TCRdb kept only the in-frame ones, dropping some. Of over 70,000 clones listed, about 91% were seen once; the top ten hold 1.6%. Recipients received nonmyeloablative bone marrow transplants from related graft donors, with transient mixed chimerism. Comment on this clone: Its target is unknown.

The source is a human patient who received a combined kidney and bone marrow transplant. Some of these T cells may belong to the graft donor. The source was CD4+ T cells from blood (PBMCs), collected 24 months after the transplant.

CDR3 region: CSVAPGGGNTIYF. The CDR3 bases are TGCAGCGTTGCGCCGGGGGGGGGAAACACCATATATTTT. V gene TRBV29-1 combines with J gene TRBJ1-3, with D perhaps matching TRBD1 (5 bases). Trimming took off 4 bases at V and 4 bases at J, with 11 bases between the two ends. CDR3 length: 13 residues. The germline CDR1 and CDR2 sequences are SQVTM and ANQGSEA.